The 25 T cell receptor beta chains below were found in one sample sequenced in a study of shared clonotypes between healthy human individuals. The data were produced by immunoSEQ multiplex PCR, yet TCRdb's version contains in-frame clones alone and is incomplete. The sample consists of 1.5 million to 2.5 million clones, over 85% of them appearing once. It was CD45RO-negative cells, positively selected for CCR7, that made up naive CD8 cells, with terminally differentiated effector memory CD45RA+ cells excluded. Sequenced: naive CD8+ T cells sorted from blood. Receptors were obtained from a man aged 18 to 35 in good health.

The rearrangement links TRBV11-3 to TRBJ1-2, with 9 bases fitting TRBD1. Germline trimming cut 4 bases from V and 3 bases from J; bases unmatched to any gene: 6. This CDR3 has 15 residues. Germline V gene lookup returns CDR1 SGHNT and CDR2 YENEEA. This CDR3 is CASSCPGQGDYGYTF. The DNA for the CDR3 is TGTGCCAGCAGCTGCCCGGGACAGGGAGACTATGGCTACACCTTC.

For this clone: Other DNA sequences from this sample encode an identical CDR3 as well. The CDR3 DNA sequence: TGTGCCAGCAGCGTAGCTCCGGGGATTTACGAGCAGTACTTC. It codes for CASSVAPGIYEQYF. The chain uses TRBV9 and TRBJ2-7; possible D gene TRBD2, 5 bases. The V gene's germline CDR1 is SGDLS and CDR2 YYNGEE. V was trimmed by 0 bases and J by 4 bases, leaving 11 bases between them. This CDR3 is 14 amino acids long.

The chain couples TRBV19 to TRBJ2-2; weak D call: TRBD2 (6 bases). V was shortened by 6 bases and J by 2 bases, with 13 bases between the two germline ends. The CDR3 consists of 15 residues. CDR1 and CDR2 from the germline V gene are LNHDA and SQIVND (reference sequence). The CDR3 here is CASRPRGINTGELFF. CDR3 bases: TGTGCCAGTAGACCACGGGGGATTAACACCGGGGAGCTGTTTTTT.

The genes are TRBV5-5 and TRBJ2-1; D is uncertain. This CDR3 comprises 13 residues. V lost 1 base and J lost 3, with 5 bases in between. Germline CDR1 and CDR2: SGHKS and YYEKEE (reference sequence). CDR3 residues: CASSLLVYNEQFF. CDR3 in DNA: TGTGCCAGCAGCTTGCTGGTCTACAATGAGCAGTTCTTC. Complete variable domain (other parts from reference TRBV5-5 and TRBJ2-1): DAGVTQSPTHLIKTRGQQVTLRCSPISGHKSVSWYQQVLGQGPQFIFQYYEKEERGRGNFPDRFSARQFPNYSSELNVNALLLGDSALYLCASSLLVYNEQFFGPGTRLTVL.

V usage is TRBV30 and J usage is TRBJ2-7, with D perhaps being TRBD1 or TRBD2 (5 bases each). The CDR3 sequence is 14 residues long. Germline CDR1 is GTSNPN and CDR2 is SVGIG (reference sequence). The V end lost 4 bases, the J end lost 3 bases, and 16 bases lay between the germline ends. For the CDR3, the DNA is TGTGCCTGGACCTTCCCCGGGGACCTCTACGAGCAGTACTTC. Amino acid sequence: CAWTFPGDLYEQYF.

The rearrangement uses TRBV2 and TRBJ2-5; 11 bases fit TRBD2. This CDR3 is 16 amino acids long. CDR1 and CDR2 from the germline V gene are SNHLY and FYNNEI. With 4 bases clipped from V and 4 bases from J, the junction kept 8 bases outside the gene matches. CDR3 in DNA: TGTGCCAGCAGTGCCCAACTAGCGGGAGTACGAGAGACCCAGTACTTC. Translation gives CASSAQLAGVRETQYF. The full variable domain, rest sourced from reference TRBV2 and TRBJ2-5, is EPEVTQTPSHQVTQMGQEVILRCVPISNHLYFYWYRQILGQKVEFLVSFYNNEISEKSEIFDDQFSVERPDGSNFTLKIRSTKLEDSAMYFCASSAQLAGVRETQYFGPGTRLLVL.

This rearrangement joins TRBV4-3 to TRBJ1-2; tentative D call: TRBD1 (6 bases). Germline CDR1 and CDR2: LGHNA and YSLEER. The CDR3 loop spans 15 amino acids. Deletions cut 3 bases from V and 0 bases from J, with 11 bases between. This CDR3 reads CASSHGQLANYGYTF. CDR3 DNA: TGCGCCAGCAGCCACGGACAGCTAGCTAACTATGGCTACACCTTC.

In this sample, this clone turned up once. The V gene is TRBV7-9, the J gene TRBJ2-3; TRBD2 matches 10 bases. Germline CDR1 is SEHNR and CDR2 is FQNEAQ (reference sequence). This CDR3 is 17 amino acids long. The ends lost 4 bases at V and 2 bases at J; junction bases unmatched: 9. The CDR3 DNA sequence: TGTGCCAGCAGCTCCACCTCTAGCGGGAGAGACACAGATACGCAGTATTTT. This codes for CASSSTSSGRDTDTQYF.

V is TRBV10-3 and J is TRBJ2-7; tentative D call: TRBD1 (5 bases). This CDR3 spans 11 amino acids. Between the trimmed V and J ends, which lost 3 bases and 9 bases, there was a span of 9 bases. CDR1 and CDR2 from the germline V gene are ENHRY and SYGVKD. This CDR3 is CAISEGAGQYF. In DNA, the CDR3 is TGTGCCATCAGTGAAGGGGCTGGGCAGTACTTC.

CDR3 in amino acids: CATSRGVTGVAGELFF. The CDR3 DNA follows: TGTGCCACCAGCCGAGGAGTGACAGGGGTAGCCGGGGAGCTGTTTTTT. The rearrangement joins TRBV15 to TRBJ2-2, with 8 bases fitting TRBD1. CDR3 length: 16 amino acids. V was clipped by 5 bases and J by 6 bases; unmatched bases: 11. CDR1 and CDR2 (germline): LNHNV, YYDKDF (reference sequence).

The genes are TRBV19 and TRBJ1-1, with 9 bases lining up with TRBD1. Germline loops: CDR1 LNHDA, CDR2 SQIVND (reference sequence). The CDR3 loop spans 13 amino acids. V was pared by 6 bases and J by 5 bases, with 4 bases of the junction left unmatched. The CDR3 DNA reads TGTGCCAGTAGGCAGACAGGGGGTACTGAAGCTTTCTTT. Translation: CASRQTGGTEAFF.

V is TRBV7-9 and J is TRBJ2-3; 9 nucleotides agree with TRBD1. The CDR3 spans 15 residues. V was pared by 7 bases and J by 6 bases, with 11 bases of the junction left unmatched. Germline CDR1 reads SEHNR; CDR2 reads FQNEAQ (reference sequence). For the CDR3, the DNA is TGTGCCAGCAACCCGGGACAGGGTCAATTTGATACGCAGTATTTT. Translated, it gives CASNPGQGQFDTQYF.

This clone has a single count. The chain couples TRBV28 to TRBJ1-1, with D possibly matching TRBD1 (6 bases). CDR1 and CDR2 (germline): MDHEN, SYDVKM. V shed 5 bases and J shed 0 bases, with 16 bases lying between them. This CDR3 is built from 16 residues. The CDR3 sequence: CASSPPGEGVNTEAFF. As DNA, the CDR3 is TGTGCCAGCAGTCCTCCAGGGGAGGGGGTGAACACTGAAGCTTTCTTT. The whole variable domain, filled in from reference TRBV28 and TRBJ1-1, reads DVKVTQSSRYLVKRTGEKVFLECVQDMDHENMFWYRQDPGLGLRLIYFSYDVKMKEKGDIPEGYSVSREKKERFSLILESASTNQTSMYLCASSPPGEGVNTEAFFGQGTRLTVV.

The chain joins TRBV15 to TRBJ2-7; 10 bases align to TRBD1. This CDR3 spans 16 amino acids. Trimming at V came to 0 bases and at J to 3 bases, leaving 5 bases not matched to a gene. The germline V gene has CDR1 LNHNV and CDR2 YYDKDF (reference sequence). In DNA form, the CDR3 reads TGTGCCACCAGCAGAGAAGGGACAGGGGACGTCTACGAGCAGTACTTC. This gives the protein CATSREGTGDVYEQYF. Combining the CDR3 with reference TRBV15 and TRBJ2-7 gives the whole variable domain DAMVIQNPRYQVTQFGKPVTLSCSQTLNHNVMYWYQQKSSQAPKLLFHYYDKDFNNEADTPDNFQSRRPNTSFCFLDIRSPGLGDTAMYLCATSREGTGDVYEQYFGPGTRLTVT.

This rearrangement joins TRBV27 to TRBJ2-7; 11 bases align to TRBD2. Germline V lookup: CDR1 MNHEY, CDR2 SMNVEV (reference sequence). The CDR3 runs to 16 residues. With V trimmed by 5 bases and J by 2 bases, 8 bases remained unmatched. The CDR3 loop reads CASSVNSGRAPYEQYF. The CDR3 nucleotides read TGTGCCAGCAGTGTTAATAGCGGGAGGGCTCCCTACGAGCAGTACTTC.

The chain employs TRBV7-2 and TRBJ2-7; D gene unclear. With 2 bases removed from V and 7 bases from J, the gap between germline ends came to 12 bases. The CDR3 spans 13 residues. Germline CDR1 reads SGHTA; CDR2 reads FQGNSA. Written as DNA, the CDR3 is TGTGCCAGCAGCTTAAATAACATGGGTGAGCAGTACTTC. Translating it yields CASSLNNMGEQYF.

The chain recombines TRBV4-1 with TRBJ2-1; D is unresolved. There are 14 residues in the CDR3. The V gene lost 1 base and the J gene lost 8 bases, with 12 bases spanning the gap. Germline V gene lookup returns CDR1 MGHRA and CDR2 YSYEKL. CDR3 bases: TGCGCCAGCAGCCAAGTTTTGGGGATCGATGAGCAGTTCTTC. It yields the protein CASSQVLGIDEQFF.

J is TRBJ1-2 and V is TRBV19; 10 positions agree with TRBD1. This CDR3 region has 15 residues. Germline CDR1 LNHDA, CDR2 SQIVND (reference sequence). J gave up 4 bases and V 3 bases, and 5 bases lay outside the gene matches. CDR3 nucleotides: TGTGCCAGTAGTATGACAGGGGGCGAAAGCTATGGCTACACCTTC. This encodes CASSMTGGESYGYTF.

The chain uses TRBV13 and TRBJ1-1; D may be TRBD1 (5 bases). The germline CDR1 and CDR2 sequences are PRHDT and FYEKMQ (reference sequence). With 2 bases removed from V and 3 bases from J, the gap between germline ends came to 13 bases. CDR3 length: 15 amino acids. CDR3 sequence: CASSLTRVGDTEAFF. CDR3 bases: TGTGCCAGCAGCTTAACAAGGGTAGGGGACACTGAAGCTTTCTTT.

V gene TRBV19 combines with J gene TRBJ2-4; TRBD2 is a possible D gene (5 bases). The CDR3 loop spans 14 amino acids. V dropped 3 bases and J dropped 9 bases, with 15 bases sitting between them. Germline CDR1 is LNHDA and CDR2 is SQIVND (reference sequence). CDR3 in amino acids: CASSMASGGGIQYF. CDR3 DNA sequence: TGTGCCAGTAGTATGGCCAGTGGAGGAGGCATTCAGTACTTC.

As DNA, the CDR3 is TGCGCCAGCAGCCTTACCGATGAGGACTCCACCCCAGGGCATGAAAACATTCAGTACTTC. This encodes CASSLTDEDSTPGHENIQYF. This sequence joins TRBV4-1 and TRBJ2-4; perhaps D is TRBD1 or TRBD2 (5 bases each). The CDR3 loop spans 20 amino acids. The ends were cut back, 4 bases at V and 5 bases at J, with 30 bases in the middle. Germline-derived CDR1 and CDR2 are MGHRA and YSYEKL.

The gene calls are TRBV11-2 and TRBJ2-7; 9 bases are shared with TRBD1. There are 14 residues in the CDR3. V dropped 5 bases and J dropped 5; count of bases not matched to a gene: 7. Per germline, CDR1 SGHAT and CDR2 FQNNGV. CDR3 region: CASSPGQGWDEQYF. CDR3 coding DNA: TGTGCCAGCAGCCCCGGACAGGGGTGGGACGAGCAGTACTTC.

The chain uses TRBV7-9 and TRBJ1-3, with 9 bases aligning to TRBD1. The CDR3 has 17 residues. Germline CDR1 reads SEHNR; CDR2 reads FQNEAQ (reference sequence). The V segment lost 1 base and the J segment 1 base; nucleotides outside the gene matches: 5. CDR3 in amino acids: CASSLGGQGLSGNTIYF. The CDR3 nucleotides are TGTGCCAGCAGCTTAGGGGGACAGGGCCTTTCTGGAAACACCATATATTTT.

The chain employs TRBV7-2 and TRBJ1-5; the D is unclear. This CDR3 comprises 15 residues. CDR1 SGHTA and CDR2 FQGNSA come from the germline V gene. The V and J ends lost 3 bases and 5 bases respectively, with 14 bases between them. As DNA, the CDR3 is TGTGCCAGCAGCTTTGTGCCATCTGCCGATCAGCCCCAGCATTTT. Its translation: CASSFVPSADQPQHF.

This clone was found once. This CDR3 is also generated by other DNA sequences in the sample. This chain uses TRBV5-6 with TRBJ1-1; D gene unclear. V was clipped by 4 bases and J by 3 bases, with 10 bases between them. CDR1 is SGHDT, CDR2 YYEEEE, per germline. The CDR3 extends over 13 amino acids. CDR3 nucleotides: TGTGCCAGCAGCCTGGGCGGGGACACTGAAGCTTTCTTT. Translating it yields CASSLGGDTEAFF.